Detailed here is one T cell receptor beta chain. This record comes from a study of cytotoxic CD8 clonotypes in ibrutinib-treated CLL. V lost 5 bases to trimming and J lost 6 bases, with 15 bases between them. In germline, CDR1 is SGHTA, CDR2 FQGTGA. This CDR3 has 14 residues. Produced via immunoSEQ multiplex PCR; TCRdb's table is partial and in-frame only. The sample carries 30,000 to 40,000 clones, around 70% recorded once. The specimen was PBMCs, collected before ibrutinib treatment. J is TRBJ2-3 and V is TRBV7-3; D might be TRBD1 (7 bases). This sequence was found in a human donor with chronic lymphocytic leukemia. The CDR3 loop reads CASSPGGSRDTQYF. The CDR3 coding sequence is TGTGCCAGCAGCCCAGGGGGGTCCAGGGATACGCAGTATTTT.